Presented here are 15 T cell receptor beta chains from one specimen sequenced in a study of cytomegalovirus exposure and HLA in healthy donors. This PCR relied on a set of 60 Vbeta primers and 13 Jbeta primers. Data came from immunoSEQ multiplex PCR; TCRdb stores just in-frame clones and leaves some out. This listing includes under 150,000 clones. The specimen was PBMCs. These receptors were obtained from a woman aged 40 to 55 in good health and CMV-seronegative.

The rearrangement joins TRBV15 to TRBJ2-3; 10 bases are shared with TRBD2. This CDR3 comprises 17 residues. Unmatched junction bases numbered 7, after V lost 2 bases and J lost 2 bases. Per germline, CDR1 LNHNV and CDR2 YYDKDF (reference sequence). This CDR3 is CATSRSRTSGVTDTQYF. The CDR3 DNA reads TGTGCCACCAGCAGATCTAGGACTAGCGGTGTCACAGATACGCAGTATTTT.

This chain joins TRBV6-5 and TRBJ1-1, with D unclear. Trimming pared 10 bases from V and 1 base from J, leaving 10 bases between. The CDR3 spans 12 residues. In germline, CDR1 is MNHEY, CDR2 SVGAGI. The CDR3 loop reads CATLSRNTEAFF. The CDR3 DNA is TGTGCCACCCTCTCCAGGAACACTGAAGCTTTCTTT.

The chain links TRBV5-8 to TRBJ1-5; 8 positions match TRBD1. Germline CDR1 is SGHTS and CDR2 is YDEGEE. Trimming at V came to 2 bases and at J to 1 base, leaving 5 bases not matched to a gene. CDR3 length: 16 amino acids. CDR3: CASSLGQGGSNQPQHF. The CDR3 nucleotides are TGTGCCAGCAGCTTAGGACAGGGAGGAAGCAATCAGCCCCAGCATTTT.

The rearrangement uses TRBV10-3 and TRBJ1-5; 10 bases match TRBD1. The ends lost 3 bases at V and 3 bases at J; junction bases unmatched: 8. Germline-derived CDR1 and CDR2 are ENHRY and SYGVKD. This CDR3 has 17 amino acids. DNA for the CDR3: TGTGCCATCAGTGACCTCTCGGGGACAGGGGACAATCAGCCCCAGCATTTT. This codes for CAISDLSGTGDNQPQHF.

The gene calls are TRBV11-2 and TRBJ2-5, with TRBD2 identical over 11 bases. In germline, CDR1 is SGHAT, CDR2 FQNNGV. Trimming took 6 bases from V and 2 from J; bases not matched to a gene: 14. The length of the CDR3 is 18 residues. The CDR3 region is CASSWRVAGGPNQETQYF. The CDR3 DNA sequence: TGTGCCAGCAGTTGGCGGGTAGCGGGGGGGCCTAATCAAGAGACCCAGTACTTC.

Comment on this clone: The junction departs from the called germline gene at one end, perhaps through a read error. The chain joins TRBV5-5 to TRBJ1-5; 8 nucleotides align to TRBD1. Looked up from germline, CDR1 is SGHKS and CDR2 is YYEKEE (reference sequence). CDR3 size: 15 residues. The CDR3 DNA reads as TGTGTCAGCAGCCTATGGGACAGGAGCAATCAGCCCCAGCATTTT. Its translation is CVSSLWDRSNQPQHF.

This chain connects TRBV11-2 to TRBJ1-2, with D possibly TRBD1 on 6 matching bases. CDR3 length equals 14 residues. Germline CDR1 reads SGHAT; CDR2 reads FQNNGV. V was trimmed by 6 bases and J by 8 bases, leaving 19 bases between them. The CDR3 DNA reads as TGTGCCAGCAGACCGTCGACAGGCCCGCGGGGCTACACCTTC. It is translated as CASRPSTGPRGYTF.

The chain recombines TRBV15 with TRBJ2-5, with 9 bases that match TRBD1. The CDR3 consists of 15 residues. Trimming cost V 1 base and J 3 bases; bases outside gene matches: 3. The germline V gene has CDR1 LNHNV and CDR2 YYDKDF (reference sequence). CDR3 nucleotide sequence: TGTGCCACCAGCAGAGGGGGACAGGGAAAAGAGACCCAGTACTTC. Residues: CATSRGGQGKETQYF.

The CDR3 nucleotides read TGTGCCAGCTCACCCTCCTTGGGAGAGTACGAGCAGTACTTC. Protein sequence: CASSPSLGEYEQYF. V and J are TRBV18 and TRBJ2-7, with D possibly TRBD2 on 5 matching bases. The CDR3 covers 14 residues. Germline V gene sequence: CDR1 KGHSH, CDR2 LQKENI. Trimming stripped 3 bases from V and 4 bases from J, with 13 bases between.

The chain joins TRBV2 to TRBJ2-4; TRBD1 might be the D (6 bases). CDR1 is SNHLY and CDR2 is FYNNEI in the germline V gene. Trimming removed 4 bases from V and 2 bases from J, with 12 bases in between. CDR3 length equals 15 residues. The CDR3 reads CASSAGVGTKNIQYF. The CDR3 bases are TGTGCCAGCAGTGCAGGGGTTGGGACCAAAAACATTCAGTACTTC.

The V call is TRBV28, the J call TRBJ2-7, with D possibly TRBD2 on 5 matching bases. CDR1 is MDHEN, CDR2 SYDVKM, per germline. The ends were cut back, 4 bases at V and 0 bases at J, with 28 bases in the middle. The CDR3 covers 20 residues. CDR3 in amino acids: CASSSPLEERSGPVSYEQYF. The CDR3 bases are TGTGCCAGCAGTTCTCCCCTGGAAGAGCGGTCCGGGCCGGTCTCCTACGAGCAGTACTTC.

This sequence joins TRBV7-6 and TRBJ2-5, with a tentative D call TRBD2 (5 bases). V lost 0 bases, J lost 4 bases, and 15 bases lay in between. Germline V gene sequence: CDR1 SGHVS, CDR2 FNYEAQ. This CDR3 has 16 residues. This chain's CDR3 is CASSLALYARGETQYF. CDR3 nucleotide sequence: TGTGCCAGCAGCTTAGCTCTATATGCTCGGGGAGAGACCCAGTACTTC.

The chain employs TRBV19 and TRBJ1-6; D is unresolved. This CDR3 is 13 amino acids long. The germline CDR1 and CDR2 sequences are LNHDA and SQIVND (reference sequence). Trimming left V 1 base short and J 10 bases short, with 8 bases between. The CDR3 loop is CASSIGFGSPLHF. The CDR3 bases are TGTGCCAGTAGTATAGGATTCGGGTCACCCCTCCACTTT.

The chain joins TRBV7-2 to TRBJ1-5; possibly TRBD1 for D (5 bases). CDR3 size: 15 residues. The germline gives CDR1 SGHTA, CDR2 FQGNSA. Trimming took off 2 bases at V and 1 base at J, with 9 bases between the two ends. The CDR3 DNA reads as TGTACCAGCAGCTTACAGGGTAACAGCAATCAGCCCCAGCATTTT. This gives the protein CTSSLQGNSNQPQHF.

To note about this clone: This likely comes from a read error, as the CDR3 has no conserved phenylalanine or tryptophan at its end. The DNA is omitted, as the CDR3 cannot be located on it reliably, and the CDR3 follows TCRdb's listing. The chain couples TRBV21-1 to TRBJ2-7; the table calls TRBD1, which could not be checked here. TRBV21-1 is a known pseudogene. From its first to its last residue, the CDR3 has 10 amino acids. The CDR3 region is CASGCQGNFS.